A single T cell receptor (beta chain) is shown here with its context. What it recognizes is unknown. All of the isolated RNA was reverse transcribed, so expressed TCRB transcripts were sequenced. Profiled with immunoSEQ multiplex PCR; TCRdb holds only in-frame clones, not every one. The sample yields about 220,000 clones, approximately 11% seen once. The V gene lost 4 bases and the J gene lost 1 base, with 4 bases spanning the gap. The CDR3 is 11 residues long. Germline V lookup: CDR1 GTSNPN, CDR2 SVGIG (reference sequence). The entry originates in a study of beta chain features in type 1 diabetes. Whole-study results and caveats: Type 1 diabetes patients showed a moderate but significant shortening of TCRB CDR3s in all four CD4+ subsets. Diminished insertions and augmented deletions at VDJ junctions characterized type 1 diabetes patients. Healthy donors had naive, central memory and Treg TCRB repertoires that appeared less similar than those seen among patients.

The V gene is TRBV30, the J gene TRBJ1-1; D gene uncertain. The sequence came from a man between 18 and 29 years old in good health. Material: central memory CD4+ T cells from blood. The CDR3: CAWTKNTEAFF. In DNA, the CDR3 is TGTGCCTGGACGAAGAACACTGAAGCTTTCTTT.